This T cell receptor (beta chain) was captured by sequencing in a study of T-cell reconstitution after alpha-beta-depleted transplantation in children. The authors prepared the TCRbeta library with unique molecular identifiers. TCRdb processed the PCR reads anew with MiXCR; each CDR3 protein has one entry. The top ten clones hold around 0.96% of a sample with around 600,000 distinct CDR3 sequences, approximately 15% of them seen once. The CDR3 spans 15 residues. V dropped 0 bases and J dropped 6 bases, with 14 bases sitting between them. The germline CDR1 and CDR2 sequences are MGHDK and SYGVNS. This chain links TRBV25-1 with TRBJ1-2; D is undetermined. This receptor was identified in a human donor who donated a stem cell graft to a child with acute myeloid leukemia. The specimen comprised PBMCs from the stem cell graft donor, sampled from the stem cell graft. CDR3 sequence reads: CASSEYFKGSDGYTF. The CDR3 DNA is TGTGCCAGCAGTGAATATTTCAAGGGAAGCGATGGCTACACCTTC.